This T cell receptor (beta chain) was profiled in a study of long-term antiretroviral therapy in people with HIV. Study conclusions and caveats: Information on adherence, resistance and therapy changes was unavailable.

Assay version v3.0 of immunoSEQ was used, and it was run at survey level. Clones were read by immunoSEQ multiplex PCR, and TCRdb kept only the in-frame ones, dropping some. Of around 25,000 clones in the sample, around 83% are singletons; the top ten hold roughly 5.6%. Of note for this clone: Its target is unknown.

Germline V gene lookup returns CDR1 MNHEY and CDR2 SVGAGI. V was pared by 2 bases and J by 4 bases, with 15 bases between. The CDR3 has 16 amino acids. Source: unsorted PBMCs, taken 3 years after starting antiretroviral therapy. The V gene is TRBV6-5, the J gene TRBJ1-3; weak D call: TRBD1 (6 bases). This clonotype was obtained from a man aged 18 to 30 with HIV. For the CDR3, the DNA is TGTGCCAGCAGTTACATTACAGGGATTGCAGGAAACACCATATATTTT. Its protein product is CASSYITGIAGNTIYF.